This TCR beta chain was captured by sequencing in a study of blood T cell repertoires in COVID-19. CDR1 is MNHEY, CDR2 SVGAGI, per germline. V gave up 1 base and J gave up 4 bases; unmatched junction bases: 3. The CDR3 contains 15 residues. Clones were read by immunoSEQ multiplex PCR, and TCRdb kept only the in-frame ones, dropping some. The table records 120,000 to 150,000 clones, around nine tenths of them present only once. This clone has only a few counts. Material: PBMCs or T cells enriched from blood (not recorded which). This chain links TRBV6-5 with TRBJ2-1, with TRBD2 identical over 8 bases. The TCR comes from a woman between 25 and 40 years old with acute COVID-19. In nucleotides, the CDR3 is TGTGCCAGCAGTTACTTCCGGGAGGGTTACAATGAGCAGTTCTTC. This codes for CASSYFREGYNEQFF.